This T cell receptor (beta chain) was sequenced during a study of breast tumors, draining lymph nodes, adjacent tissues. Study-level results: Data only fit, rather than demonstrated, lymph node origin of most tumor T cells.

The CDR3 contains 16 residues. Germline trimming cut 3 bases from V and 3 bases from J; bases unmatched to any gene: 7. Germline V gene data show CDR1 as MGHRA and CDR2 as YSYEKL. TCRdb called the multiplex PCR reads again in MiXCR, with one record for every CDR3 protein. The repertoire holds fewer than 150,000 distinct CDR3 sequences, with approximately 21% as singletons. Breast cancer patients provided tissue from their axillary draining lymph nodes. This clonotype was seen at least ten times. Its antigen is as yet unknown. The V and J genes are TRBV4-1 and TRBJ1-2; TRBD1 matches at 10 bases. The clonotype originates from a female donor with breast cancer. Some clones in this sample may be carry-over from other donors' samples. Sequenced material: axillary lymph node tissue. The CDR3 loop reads CASSHSTGGLDYGYTF. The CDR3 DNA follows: TGCGCCAGCAGCCATTCGACAGGGGGCTTAGACTATGGCTACACCTTC.